The next 19 T cell receptor beta chains were all read from a single sample in a study of CD8 T cells in Susac syndrome. The RNA, about 0.5 to 1 ug, was put through reverse transcription using random hexamers. TCRdb fed the immunoSEQ multiplex PCR reads into MiXCR, producing one record per CDR3 protein. The sample contains about 130,000 distinct CDR3 sequences, approximately 95% of which appear only once. The specimen was CD8+ T cells from PBMCs. The receptors here all came from a human donor with Susac syndrome.

The chain uses TRBV12-3 or TRBV12-4 and TRBJ2-5; 7 positions agree with TRBD2. The CDR3 runs to 13 residues. V dropped 0 bases and J dropped 5; count of bases not matched to a gene: 0. The CDR3, as DNA: TGTGCCAGCAGTTTAGCGGGAGGGGAGACCCAGTACTTC. As protein: CASSLAGGETQYF.

This clonotype was counted a single time. The rearrangement joins TRBV14 to TRBJ2-7, with TRBD2 as a possible D gene (5 bases). This CDR3 is 15 amino acids long. V was pared by 0 bases and J by 3 bases, with 12 bases between. Germline V gives CDR1 SGHDN, CDR2 FVKESK. This CDR3 is CASSQEASFFYEQYF. The DNA for the CDR3 is TGTGCCAGCAGCCAAGAAGCTAGCTTTTTCTACGAGCAGTACTTC.

CDR3: CASSAGPYYEQYF. In DNA, the CDR3 is TGTGCCAGCAGTGCAGGGCCCTACTACGAGCAGTACTTC. V and J are TRBV27 and TRBJ2-7; tentative D call: TRBD1 (5 bases). The CDR3 is made up of 13 amino acids. CDR1 and CDR2 (germline): MNHEY, SMNVEV (reference sequence). V was pared by 5 bases and J by 3 bases, with 11 bases between.

This rearrangement joins TRBV6-1 to TRBJ2-5, with D perhaps being TRBD1 or TRBD2 (6 bases each). This CDR3 comprises 17 residues. Germline V gene lookup returns CDR1 MNHNS and CDR2 SASEGT. V dropped 5 bases and J dropped 5 bases, with 24 bases sitting between them. CDR3 sequence (DNA): TGTGCCAGCAGTACCCTCGTTAAAGGGGGGATCGGCGAGACCCAGTACTTC. This sequence encodes CASSTLVKGGIGETQYF.

The rearrangement joins TRBV7-9 to TRBJ2-5; D gene uncertain. Trimming stripped 3 bases from V and 2 bases from J, with 13 bases between. Germline V lookup: CDR1 SEHNR, CDR2 FQNEAQ (reference sequence). CDR3 length: 15 residues. The CDR3 loop reads CASSFSAHAQETQYF. CDR3 nucleotide sequence: TGTGCCAGCAGCTTTTCAGCGCATGCACAAGAGACCCAGTACTTC.

The rearrangement joins TRBV28 to TRBJ2-7; 7 bases are a match to TRBD1. V lost 6 bases to trimming and J lost 2 bases; unmatched junction nucleotides: 16. The CDR3 spans 17 residues. Germline V gives CDR1 MDHEN, CDR2 SYDVKM. In DNA form, the CDR3 reads TGTGCCAGCAGAACCGACAGGGATGGTCGACGGCCCTACGAGCAGTACTTC. This encodes CASRTDRDGRRPYEQYF. Full variable domain (remainder filled in from reference TRBV28 and TRBJ2-7): DVKVTQSSRYLVKRTGEKVFLECVQDMDHENMFWYRQDPGLGLRLIYFSYDVKMKEKGDIPEGYSVSREKKERFSLILESASTNQTSMYLCASRTDRDGRRPYEQYFGPGTRLTVT.

The chain uses TRBV13 and TRBJ2-7, with TRBD2 matching over 8 bases. The ends lost 6 bases at V and 3 bases at J; junction bases unmatched: 13. CDR3 size: 16 residues. CDR1 and CDR2 (germline): PRHDT, FYEKMQ (reference sequence). CDR3 DNA: TGTGCCAGCAGTCAGCCTACGGGAGGGCTGGGCTACGAGCAGTACTTC. This translates into CASSQPTGGLGYEQYF.

V and J are TRBV19 and TRBJ2-1; the D gene is possibly TRBD1 (6 bases). Germline V gene lookup returns CDR1 LNHDA and CDR2 SQIVND (reference sequence). Trimming took off 7 bases at V and 6 bases at J, with 22 bases between the two ends. The CDR3 length is 16 residues. In DNA form, the CDR3 reads TGTGCCAGTACCATCGGGTCCCGAGGGGGATTCAATGAGCAGTTCTTC. Protein sequence: CASTIGSRGGFNEQFF.

The chain links TRBV7-9 to TRBJ1-5; D unclear. Trimming left V 5 bases short and J 4 bases short, with 6 bases between. Per the germline V gene, CDR1 is SEHNR and CDR2 is FQNEAQ (reference sequence). The CDR3 totals 12 residues. CDR3 sequence: CASSENNQPQHF. The CDR3, as DNA: TGTGCCAGCAGCGAAAATAATCAGCCCCAGCATTTT. The full variable domain, in which reference TRBV7-9 and TRBJ1-5 provide the parts outside the CDR3, is DTGVSQNPRHKITKRGQNVTFRCDPISEHNRLYWYRQTLGQGPEFLTYFQNEAQLEKSRLLSDRFSAERPKGSFSTLEIQRTEQGDSAMYLCASSENNQPQHFGDGTRLSIL.

This chain links TRBV7-6 with TRBJ2-2, with 10 bases matching TRBD1. CDR1 and CDR2 from the germline V gene are SGHVS and FNYEAQ. J gave up 6 bases and V 1 base, and 8 bases lay outside the gene matches. The CDR3 consists of 17 residues. CDR3 amino acids: CASSLETGGFSAGELFF. In nucleotides, the CDR3 is TGTGCCAGCAGCTTAGAGACAGGGGGCTTTAGTGCCGGGGAGCTGTTTTTT.

The rearrangement links TRBV10-3 to TRBJ1-5; D remains ambiguous. The CDR3 is 12 residues long. V was trimmed by 3 bases and J by 2 bases, leaving 2 bases between them. CDR1 and CDR2 (germline): ENHRY, SYGVKD. The CDR3 region has the DNA TGTGCCATCAGTGAAGGCAATCAGCCCCAGCATTTT. This translates into CAISEGNQPQHF.

The rearrangement links TRBV7-6 to TRBJ2-3, with TRBD2 identical over 7 bases. CDR3 length: 14 amino acids. CDR1 SGHVS and CDR2 FNYEAQ come from the germline V gene. The J segment lost 5 bases and the V segment lost 4 bases, leaving 6 bases of the junction unmatched. The CDR3 DNA reads as TGTGCCAGCAGCTCCGGGGGGTATGGAGATACGCAGTATTTT. It codes for CASSSGGYGDTQYF.

The chain has TRBV9 and TRBJ2-7; D remains ambiguous. Germline lookup yields CDR1 SGDLS and CDR2 YYNGEE. This CDR3 is built from 12 residues. Trimming shortened V by 0 bases and J by 5 bases, and 6 bases separated the two germline ends. CDR3 in amino acids: CASSVGVDEQYF. CDR3 DNA sequence: TGTGCCAGCAGCGTAGGGGTTGACGAGCAGTACTTC.

As to this clonotype: The germline gene is not matched at one end of the junction; a read error may be the cause. The chain is built from TRBV4-1 and TRBJ2-1; D possibly corresponds to TRBD1 (5 bases). Germline loops: CDR1 MGHRA, CDR2 YSYEKL. This CDR3 is 12 amino acids long. The CDR3 coding sequence is TGCGTCAGCAGCCAGACAGTAAATGAGCAGTTCTTC. Residues: CVSSQTVNEQFF.

This clonotype appeared a few times. This chain uses TRBV11-3 with TRBJ2-1; D gene ambiguous. The length of the CDR3 is 12 residues. Looked up from germline, CDR1 is SGHNT and CDR2 is YENEEA. The ends were cut back, 6 bases at V and 7 bases at J, with 10 bases in the middle. This chain's CDR3 is CASSRAGNEQFF. CDR3 coding DNA: TGTGCCAGCAGTCGAGCCGGGAATGAGCAGTTCTTC.

The rearrangement links TRBV15 to TRBJ1-4; D unresolved. Germline V gives CDR1 LNHNV, CDR2 YYDKDF (reference sequence). Trimming removed 5 bases from V and 5 bases from J, with 3 bases in between. The CDR3 contains 11 residues. The CDR3 nucleotides read TGTGCCACCAGCGAGAATGAAAAACTGTTTTTT. Amino acids: CATSENEKLFF.

The V gene is TRBV28, the J gene TRBJ2-7; tentatively, D is TRBD1 (6 bases). CDR3 length: 15 residues. Germline CDR1 reads MDHEN; CDR2 reads SYDVKM. Trimming removed 3 bases from V and 1 base from J, with 13 bases in between. CDR3 amino acids: CASSFREGDSYEQYF. In DNA form, the CDR3 reads TGTGCCAGCAGTTTTAGAGAGGGGGATTCCTACGAGCAGTACTTC. Using reference TRBV28 and TRBJ2-7 for the parts outside the CDR3, the full variable domain is DVKVTQSSRYLVKRTGEKVFLECVQDMDHENMFWYRQDPGLGLRLIYFSYDVKMKEKGDIPEGYSVSREKKERFSLILESASTNQTSMYLCASSFREGDSYEQYFGPGTRLTVT.

This sequence joins TRBV5-6 and TRBJ2-7; D not resolved. Germline-derived CDR1 and CDR2 are SGHDT and YYEEEE. The CDR3 is 14 residues long. With 0 bases removed from V and 6 bases from J, the gap between germline ends came to 13 bases. The CDR3 DNA sequence: TGTGCCAGCAGCTTGGCCGTCCCCCAGATCGAGCAGTACTTC. Translating it yields CASSLAVPQIEQYF.

This clonotype has just one count. This rearrangement joins TRBV6-5 to TRBJ1-3; TRBD1 might be the D (5 bases). Trimming took off 6 bases at V and 9 bases at J, with 12 bases between the two ends. The CDR3 extends over 12 amino acids. CDR1 is MNHEY and CDR2 is SVGAGI in the germline V gene. CDR3 DNA: TGTGCCAGCAGCCCCCCAGGGCGCACCATATATTTT. Protein product: CASSPPGRTIYF.